This T cell receptor beta chain was documented in a study of OX40 agonist ivuxolimab in advanced cancers. Study-wide background: Having had anti-PD-1, anti-PD-L1 or anti-CTLA-4 therapy before was allowed, and around 44% had some. Partial responses were observed in three patients, of whom one had hepatocellular carcinoma and two had cutaneous melanoma.

This CDR3 has 14 amino acids. V was cut by 0 bases and J by 6 bases, with 10 bases left in between. Germline V gene lookup returns CDR1 LNHNV and CDR2 YYDKDF (reference sequence). Study-wide findings and caveats: The study observed clonal expansion of CD4+ and CD8+ blood T cells by week 6 at 0.1 to 3.0 mg/kg.

Assay: immunoSEQ multiplex PCR; the TCRdb copy retains only in-frame clones and omits some. The repertoire includes almost 3,000 clones, over 70% of them detected once, and around 21% sits in the top ten. Notes on this clone: Its antigen is unidentified.

Peripheral blood came from all dose cohorts at three timepoints. The sequencing here drew on CD4+ or CD8+ T cells sorted from blood, taken in a trial of the OX40 agonist ivuxolimab. The receptor was isolated from an adult with an advanced solid tumor such as melanoma, head and neck, liver or kidney cancer. The J gene is TRBJ2-3, the V gene TRBV15; D is possibly TRBD2 (7 bases). The CDR3 coding sequence is TGTGCCACCAGCAGAGATCCGGGGGGCGATACGCAGTATTTT. As protein: CATSRDPGGDTQYF.